Listed below are T cell receptor beta chains from one sample, sequenced in a study of blood T cell repertoires in COVID-19. Repertoires were generated with immunoSEQ multiplex PCR, while TCRdb's copy carries only in-frame clones and drops some. The sample gives roughly 58,000 clones, about 81% of which show up once; roughly 30% is in the top ten. Sequencing was performed on peripheral blood. Receptors originate from a man between 60 and 75 years old with COVID-19, enrolled during active disease. CDR3s include the opening cysteine and the closing phenylalanine or tryptophan. A D gene is named only where the DNA matches it firmly. The size entry is marked missing in some rows and otherwise reads once, few, many or a size class.

D	V	size	J	DNA	CDR3
.	TRBV12-3/TRBV12-4	.	TRBJ1-6	TGTGCCAGCAGTTCAGATACACCCCTCCACTTT	CASSSDTPLHF
.	TRBV5-4	few	TRBJ2-7	TGTGCCAGCAGCTTGGGGCAGGGTAGCACCTACGAGCAGTACTTC	CASSLGQGSTYEQYF
TRBD2	TRBV5-1	.	TRBJ2-1	TGCGCCAGCAGCTTGGGAGGTGCTAGCGGGGGCTCCTACAATGAGCAGTTCTTC	CASSLGGASGGSYNEQFF
.	TRBV15	.	TRBJ2-5	TGTGCCACCAGCAGAGGTCAGAAAGAGACCCAGTACTTC	CATSRGQKETQYF
TRBD1	TRBV16	many	TRBJ1-4	TGTGCCAGCAGCCAACGAACGGGACAGACAAATGAAAAACTGTTTTTT	CASSQRTGQTNEKLFF
.	TRBV11-3	.	TRBJ2-5	TGTGCCAGCAGCTTAGGAACACTTGAACTCAGGGAGACCCAGTACTTC	CASSLGTLELRETQYF
.	TRBV10-3	.	TRBJ1-3	TGTGCCATCACAGGCGTCTCTGGAAACACCATATATTTT	CAITGVSGNTIYF
TRBD2	TRBV7-3	once	TRBJ2-7	TGTGCCAGCAGCTTCGTAGCGGGGGCCTACGAGCAGTACTTC	CASSFVAGAYEQYF
.	TRBV5-1	.	TRBJ1-2	TGCGCCAGCAGCTCGGGCTATGGCTACACCTTC	CASSSGYGYTF
TRBD2	TRBV2	.	TRBJ2-6	TGTGCCAGCAGAGGGGGGACTAGCGGGGCCAACGTCCTGACTTTC	CASRGGTSGANVLTF
.	TRBV2	.	TRBJ2-5	TGTGCCAGCAGTGGGACAGCTATGGGGGAGACCCAGTACTTC	CASSGTAMGETQYF
TRBD1	TRBV19	once	TRBJ1-5	TGTGCCAGTAGTACTCAGGGACAGGGGGGCGGTCAGCCCCAGCATTTT	CASSTQGQGGGQPQHF
.	TRBV27	.	TRBJ2-1	TGTGCCAGCAGTTCCCGGTACGGAGACAATGAGCAGTTCTTC	CASSSRYGDNEQFF
TRBD1	TRBV27	.	TRBJ2-3	TGTGCCAGCAGGTCGACAGGGACAGTGGATACGCAGTATTTT	CASRSTGTVDTQYF
TRBD1	TRBV25-1	.	TRBJ2-5	TGTGCCAGCAGAGACAGGGACAGGGAGGAACAAGAGACCCAGTACTTC	CASRDRDREEQETQYF
.	TRBV5-4	.	TRBJ2-7	TGTGCCAGCAGCTTGGACAGAACCTACGAGCAGTACTTC	CASSLDRTYEQYF
TRBD1	TRBV6-5	.	TRBJ1-1	TGTGCCAGCAGTCCCGGGACAGGGATCACTGAAGCTTTCTTT	CASSPGTGITEAFF
TRBD1	TRBV7-9	few	TRBJ2-1	TGTGCCAGCAGCTTCGGACAGGGTTGGAGTGAGCAGTTCTTC	CASSFGQGWSEQFF
.	TRBV6-4	few	TRBJ2-2	TGTGCCAGCAGTGCATCTGGGGGCGATACCGGGGAGCTGTTTTTT	CASSASGGDTGELFF
TRBD2	TRBV5-8	.	TRBJ2-5	TGTGCCAGCAACCTAGGTCGTTCTAGCGGGGGGGAAGAGACCCAGTACTTC	CASNLGRSSGGEETQYF
TRBD2	TRBV5-1	once	TRBJ2-1	TGCGCCAGCAGCTTGGCCCCAGCGGGGGGGCGTAATGAGCAGTTCTTC	CASSLAPAGGRNEQFF
.	TRBV7-8	.	TRBJ1-3	TGTGCCAGCAGCGCCCGTACAGATTTCTCTGGAAACACCATATATTTT	CASSARTDFSGNTIYF
.	TRBV7-2	.	TRBJ2-5	TGTGCCAGCAGCCTACAGAAGACCCAGTACTTC	CASSLQKTQYF
TRBD1	TRBV9	.	TRBJ1-4	TGTGCCAGCAGCCTTGGGGACAGGGAAGGTGAAAAACTGTTTTTT	CASSLGDREGEKLFF
.	TRBV6-2/TRBV6-3	.	TRBJ1-1	TGTGCCAGCAGTTACACCCCCGGGGGGGTAAACACTGAAGCTTTCTTT	CASSYTPGGVNTEAFF
TRBD2	TRBV6-6	.	TRBJ2-7	TGTGCCAGCAGTTACGGTGCGGGAGGGTCCTACGAGCAGTACTTC	CASSYGAGGSYEQYF
TRBD2	TRBV5-8	.	TRBJ2-2	TGTGCCAGCAGCTTGGCCCAAGGCGGGGGCACCGGGGAGCTGTTTTTT	CASSLAQGGGTGELFF
TRBD1	TRBV3-1/TRBV3-2	.	TRBJ1-2	TGTGCCAGCAGCCAAGATCAGGGGGCGTATGGCTACACCTTC	CASSQDQGAYGYTF
TRBD2	TRBV3-1/TRBV3-2	once	TRBJ2-2	TGTGCCAGCAGCCAAAGGGGAGGGTTGAACACCGGGGAGCTGTTTTTT	CASSQRGGLNTGELFF
.	TRBV5-5	.	TRBJ1-1	TGTGCCAGCAGCTTGGAACAGTACAACACTGAAGCTTTCTTT	CASSLEQYNTEAFF
TRBD1	TRBV14	once	TRBJ2-7	TGTGCCAGCAGCCAAAGACAGGGAACGGCCTACGAGCAGTACTTC	CASSQRQGTAYEQYF
.	TRBV6-1	.	TRBJ1-6	TGTGCCAGCAGTGAACCAGGCAGGGTAAATTCACCCCTCCACTTT	CASSEPGRVNSPLHF
.	TRBV5-1	.	TRBJ1-3	TGCGCCAGCAGCTCCCAGGGAGGATCTGGAAACACCATATATTTT	CASSSQGGSGNTIYF
.	TRBV19	few	TRBJ2-5	TGTGCCACCCAAACAGGGTTTGGGAAGACCCAGTACTTC	CATQTGFGKTQYF
TRBD1	TRBV30	.	TRBJ2-7	TGTGCCTGGAGAGGTGGGGACAGGGGAGCAGAGCAGTACTTC	CAWRGGDRGAEQYF
.	TRBV5-1	.	TRBJ1-1	TGCGCCAGCAGGCCCTCGTCCGGGTTCACTGAAGCTTTCTTT	CASRPSSGFTEAFF
.	TRBV27	.	TRBJ2-7	TGTGCCAGCAGTTTATTGAGGAGCTCCTACGAGCAGTACTTC	CASSLLRSSYEQYF
.	TRBV5-1	.	TRBJ1-1	TGCGCCAGCAGCTTGGAAGGGGTAACGACTGAAGCTTTCTTT	CASSLEGVTTEAFF
.	TRBV3-1/TRBV3-2	few	TRBJ2-1	TGTGCCAGCAGCCGATTAGCTGGCGAGCAGTTCTTC	CASSRLAGEQFF
TRBD2	TRBV11-1	.	TRBJ2-3	TGTGCCAGCACCGGTAGGGCTAGCGGGGTGTTGCGTACGCAGTATTTT	CASTGRASGVLRTQYF
.	TRBV7-9	.	TRBJ2-2	TGTGCCAGCAGCTCTAGGACCGGGGAGCTGTTTTTT	CASSSRTGELFF
.	TRBV21-1	.	TRBJ2-1	TGTGCCAGCCGGACAGGGTTCAACAATGAGCAGTTCTTC	CASRTGFNNEQFF
TRBD1	TRBV5-6	.	TRBJ2-7	TGTGCCAGCAGCTCGGTAAGGGGACAGGGGTTTTCCGAGCAGTACTTC	CASSSVRGQGFSEQYF